This TCR beta chain was identified during a study of cytomegalovirus exposure and HLA in healthy donors. Study results and limitations: On later analysis, the bulk of CMV-associated TCR beta chains appeared to be HLA-restricted. Published work reported that the classifier diagnosed cytomegalovirus status with high specificity and sensitivity. A link between a missense DCLRE1C variant and TCR beta V- and J-gene trimming emerged from a later analysis. Later analysis found that TCR beta chains associated with HLA were more clonally expanded than other, equally common chains.

Concerning this clone: The antigen remains unidentified.

Primers included in the PCR were 60 Vbeta and 13 Jbeta primers. Produced via immunoSEQ multiplex PCR; TCRdb's table is partial and in-frame only. This sample's table has 41,000 or so clones. This CDR3 comprises 14 residues. V lost 6 bases, J lost 1 base, and 15 bases lay in between. Germline loops: CDR1 SQVTM, CDR2 ANQGSEA. The sequenced material came from PBMCs. The J gene is TRBJ1-1, the V gene TRBV29-1, with D perhaps matching TRBD1 (6 bases). The sequence was collected from a man aged 30 to 45 in good health and CMV-seronegative. CDR3 sequence (DNA): TGCAGCGTCCTAGGATTGACAGGGAACACTGAAGCTTTCTTT. This codes for CSVLGLTGNTEAFF.